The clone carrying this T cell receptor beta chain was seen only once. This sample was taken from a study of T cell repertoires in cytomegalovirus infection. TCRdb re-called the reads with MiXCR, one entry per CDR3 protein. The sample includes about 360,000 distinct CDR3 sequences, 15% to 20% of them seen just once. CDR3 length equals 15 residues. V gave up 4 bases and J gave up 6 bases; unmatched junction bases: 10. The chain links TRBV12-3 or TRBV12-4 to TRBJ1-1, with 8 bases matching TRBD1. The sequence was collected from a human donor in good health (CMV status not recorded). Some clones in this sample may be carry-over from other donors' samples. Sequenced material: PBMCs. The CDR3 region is CASSSASWDRPEAFF. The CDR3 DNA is TGTGCCAGCAGTTCCGCGTCCTGGGACAGGCCTGAAGCTTTCTTT.